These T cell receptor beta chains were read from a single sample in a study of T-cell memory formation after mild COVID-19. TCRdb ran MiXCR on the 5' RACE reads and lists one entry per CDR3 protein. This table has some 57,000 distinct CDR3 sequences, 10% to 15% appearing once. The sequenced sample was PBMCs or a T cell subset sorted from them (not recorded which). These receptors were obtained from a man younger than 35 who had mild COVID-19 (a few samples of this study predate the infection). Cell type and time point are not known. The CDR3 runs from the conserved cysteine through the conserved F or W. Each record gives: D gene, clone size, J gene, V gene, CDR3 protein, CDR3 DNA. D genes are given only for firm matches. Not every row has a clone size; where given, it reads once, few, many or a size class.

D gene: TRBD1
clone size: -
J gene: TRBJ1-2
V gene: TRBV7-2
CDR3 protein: CASSLGPGRGLGDGYTF
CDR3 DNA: TGTGCCAGCAGCTTAGGGCCGGGCAGGGGGTTAGGAGATGGCTACACCTTC

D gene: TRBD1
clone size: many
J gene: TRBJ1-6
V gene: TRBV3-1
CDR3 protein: CASSQGTGGSPLHF
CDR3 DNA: TGTGCCAGCAGCCAGGGGACAGGGGGCTCACCCCTCCACTTT

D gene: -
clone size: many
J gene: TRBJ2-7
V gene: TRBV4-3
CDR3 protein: CASSQSWGEGSEQYF
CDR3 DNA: TGCGCCAGCAGCCAGAGTTGGGGTGAAGGTTCCGAGCAGTACTTC

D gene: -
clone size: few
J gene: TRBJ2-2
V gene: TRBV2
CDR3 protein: CASSQGTTGELFF
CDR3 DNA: TGTGCCAGCAGTCAAGGAACTACCGGGGAGCTGTTTTTT

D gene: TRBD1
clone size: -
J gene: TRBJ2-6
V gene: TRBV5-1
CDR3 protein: CASRNSQGALGANVLTF
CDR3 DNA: TGCGCCAGCCGCAATAGCCAGGGGGCGCTTGGGGCCAACGTCCTGACTTTC

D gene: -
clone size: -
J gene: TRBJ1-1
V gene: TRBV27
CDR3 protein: CASSSCFF
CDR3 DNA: TGTGCCAGCAGCTCTTGTTTCTTT

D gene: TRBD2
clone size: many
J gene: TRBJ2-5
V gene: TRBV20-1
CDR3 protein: CSASGQRGGKWENQETQYF
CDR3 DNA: TGCAGTGCTAGCGGCCAGCGGGGGGGCAAATGGGAAAACCAAGAGACCCAGTACTTC

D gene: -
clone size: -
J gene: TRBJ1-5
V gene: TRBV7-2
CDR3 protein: CASSPTGFEQPQHF
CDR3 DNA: TGTGCCAGCAGCCCCACAGGGTTTGAACAGCCCCAGCATTTT

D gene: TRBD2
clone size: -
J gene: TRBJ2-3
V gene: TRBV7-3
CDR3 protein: CASSSLAGGTDTQYF
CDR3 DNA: TGTGCCAGCAGCTCGCTAGCGGGGGGGACAGATACGCAGTATTTT

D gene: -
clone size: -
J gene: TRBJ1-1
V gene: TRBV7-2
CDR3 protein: CASSPWRVNTEAFF
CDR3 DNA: TGTGCCAGCAGCCCTTGGAGGGTTAACACTGAAGCTTTCTTT

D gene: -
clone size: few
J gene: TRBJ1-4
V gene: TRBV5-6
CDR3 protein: CASSLSRRADNEKLFF
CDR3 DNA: TGTGCCAGCAGCTTGTCTCGAAGGGCAGACAATGAAAAACTGTTTTTT

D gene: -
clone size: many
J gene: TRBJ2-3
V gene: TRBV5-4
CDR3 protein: CASSPRRSTDTQYF
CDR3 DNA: TGTGCCAGCAGCCCACGACGTAGCACAGATACGCAGTATTTT

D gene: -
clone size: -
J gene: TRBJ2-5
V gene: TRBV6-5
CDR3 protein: CASSSQWSSAETQYF
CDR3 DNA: TGTGCCAGCAGTTCCCAATGGTCTTCGGCGGAGACCCAGTACTTC

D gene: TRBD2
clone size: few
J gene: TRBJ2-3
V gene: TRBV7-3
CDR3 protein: CASSLMASGAGDTQYF
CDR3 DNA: TGTGCCAGCAGCTTAATGGCTAGCGGGGCCGGAGATACGCAGTATTTT

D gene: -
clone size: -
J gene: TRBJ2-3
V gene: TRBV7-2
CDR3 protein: CASSLWGIPPGPDTQYF
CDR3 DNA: TGTGCCAGCAGCTTATGGGGGATACCACCGGGACCAGATACGCAGTATTTT

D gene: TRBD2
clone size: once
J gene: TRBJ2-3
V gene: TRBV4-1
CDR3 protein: CASSQDLAEAGTDTQYF
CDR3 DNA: TGCGCCAGCAGCCAAGACTTAGCGGAAGCGGGGACAGATACGCAGTATTTT

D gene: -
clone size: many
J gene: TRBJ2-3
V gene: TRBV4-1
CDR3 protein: CASSQSRAASTDTQYF
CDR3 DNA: TGCGCCAGCAGCCAAAGTCGGGCCGCTAGCACAGATACGCAGTATTTT

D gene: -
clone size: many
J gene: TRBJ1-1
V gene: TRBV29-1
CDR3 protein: CSVEGLFNAEAFF
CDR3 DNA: TGCAGCGTTGAGGGCCTATTTAACGCTGAAGCTTTCTTT

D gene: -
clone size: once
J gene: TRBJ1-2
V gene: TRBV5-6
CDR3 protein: CASSEGPYGYTF
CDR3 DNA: TGTGCCAGCAGCGAGGGGCCCTATGGCTACACCTTC

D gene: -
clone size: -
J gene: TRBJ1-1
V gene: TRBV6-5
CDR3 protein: CASRIDAGRDTEAFF
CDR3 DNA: TGTGCCAGCAGGATAGATGCCGGAAGGGACACTGAAGCTTTCTTT

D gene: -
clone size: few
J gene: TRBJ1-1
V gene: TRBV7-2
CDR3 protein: CASSPRGRGKKGTEAFF
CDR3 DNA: TGTGCCAGCAGCCCCCGTGGCAGGGGAAAAAAGGGCACTGAAGCTTTCTTT

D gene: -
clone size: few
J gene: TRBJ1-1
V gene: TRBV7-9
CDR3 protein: CASSARTGTETFF
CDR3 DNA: TGTGCCAGCAGCGCGCGGACCGGGACCGAAACTTTCTTT

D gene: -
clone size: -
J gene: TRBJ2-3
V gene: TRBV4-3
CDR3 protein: CASSQDFLDATDTQYF
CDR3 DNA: TGCGCCAGCAGCCAAGATTTTTTGGACGCTACAGATACGCAGTATTTT

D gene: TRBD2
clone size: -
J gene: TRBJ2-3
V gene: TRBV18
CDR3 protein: CASSPGRASTDTQYF
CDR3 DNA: TGTGCCAGCTCACCGGGGAGGGCCAGCACAGATACGCAGTATTTT

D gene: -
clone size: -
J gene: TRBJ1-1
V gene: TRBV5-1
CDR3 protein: CASRGTGLDTEAFF
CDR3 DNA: TGCGCCAGCAGAGGAACGGGGCTGGACACTGAAGCTTTCTTT

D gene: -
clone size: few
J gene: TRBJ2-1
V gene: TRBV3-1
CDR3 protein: CASSPDFLGGKSYNEQFF
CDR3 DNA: TGTGCCAGCAGCCCGGATTTTTTAGGGGGGAAATCCTACAATGAGCAGTTCTTC

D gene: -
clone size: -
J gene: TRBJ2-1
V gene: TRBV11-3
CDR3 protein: CASSFNGPPAHNEQFF
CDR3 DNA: TGTGCCAGCAGCTTTAACGGGCCTCCGGCCCACAATGAGCAGTTCTTC

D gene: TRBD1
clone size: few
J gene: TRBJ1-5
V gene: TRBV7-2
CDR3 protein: CASSRGTGDNQPQHF
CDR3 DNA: TGTGCCAGCAGCCGAGGGACAGGGGACAATCAGCCCCAGCATTTT

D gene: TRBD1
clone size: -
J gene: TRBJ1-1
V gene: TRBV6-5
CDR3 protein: CASSYFGSGGTEAFF
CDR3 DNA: TGTGCCAGCAGTTATTTCGGGTCAGGGGGCACTGAAGCTTTCTTT

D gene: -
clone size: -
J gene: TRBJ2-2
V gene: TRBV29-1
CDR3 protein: CSVDGARGSTGELFF
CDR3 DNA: TGCAGCGTTGATGGGGCTCGGGGGAGCACCGGGGAGCTGTTTTTT

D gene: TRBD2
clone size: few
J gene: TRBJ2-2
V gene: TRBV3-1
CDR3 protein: CASSFGLASGELFF
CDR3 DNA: TGTGCCAGCAGCTTCGGACTAGCATCCGGGGAGCTGTTTTTT

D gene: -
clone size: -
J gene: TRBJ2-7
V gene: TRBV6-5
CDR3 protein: CASRDGTAYEQYF
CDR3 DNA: TGTGCCAGCAGGGACGGGACTGCTTACGAGCAGTACTTC